These 14 T cell receptor beta chains originate from one sample sequenced in a study of T cells in Graves' hyperthyroidism and ophthalmopathy. RNA transcripts yielded amplified TCR beta CDR3 regions. The HTBI primer set served for first-round RT-PCR of the TCR CDR3. MiXCR, run by TCRdb on the multiplex PCR reads, gives a single entry per CDR3 protein. Of a few hundred thousand distinct CDR3 sequences in the sample, 13% to 15% were seen once. Specimen: blood. These receptors were collected from a woman aged 35 to 49 with Graves' hyperthyroidism that later progressed to Graves' ophthalmopathy.

This clonotype has ten or more counts. The rearrangement joins TRBV7-8 to TRBJ1-1; D possibly corresponds to TRBD1 (5 bases). The germline V gene has CDR1 SGHVS and CDR2 FQNEAQ. The V gene lost 7 bases and the J gene lost 1 base, with 13 bases spanning the gap. The CDR3 has 14 residues. Here the CDR3 DNA reads TGTGCCAGCACGATCAGGGTTGAGAACACTGAAGCTTTCTTT. Its protein is CASTIRVENTEAFF.

This chain joins TRBV12-3 or TRBV12-4 and TRBJ2-2; 8 nucleotides line up with TRBD2. The CDR3 extends over 16 amino acids. The ends lost 6 bases at V and 1 base at J; junction bases unmatched: 7. CDR3 region: CASRSSGGMNTGELFF. The CDR3 region has the DNA TGTGCCAGCAGGTCTTCGGGGGGGATGAACACCGGGGAGCTGTTTTTT.

This clonotype occurred many times. The V call is TRBV20-1, the J call TRBJ1-6; D may be TRBD1 (5 bases). From germline, CDR1 is DFQATT and CDR2 SNEGSKA (reference sequence). This CDR3 has 13 residues. Trimming shortened V by 4 bases and J by 10 bases, and 14 bases separated the two germline ends. The CDR3 DNA reads TGCAGTGCTACAAGGGACCGGCAGTCACCCCTCCACTTT. Residues: CSATRDRQSPLHF.

This clonotype was recorded many times. The CDR3 protein is CASTGGRGAYNEQFF. CDR3 bases: TGTGCCAGCACCGGAGGGCGGGGGGCCTACAATGAGCAGTTCTTC. V is TRBV12-3 or TRBV12-4 and J is TRBJ2-1; 8 bases fit TRBD2. The CDR3 extends over 15 amino acids. V lost 7 bases and J lost 2; bases outside the gene matches: 7.

Ten or more counts support this clonotype. J is TRBJ2-1 and V is TRBV20-1; 9 nucleotides line up with TRBD2. V shed 7 bases and J 8 bases; nucleotides not matched to a gene: 6. Germline loops: CDR1 DFQATT, CDR2 SNEGSKA (reference sequence). CDR3 size: 12 residues. CDR3 region: CSGLAGVHEQFF. The CDR3 nucleotides are TGCAGTGGATTAGCGGGAGTTCATGAGCAGTTCTTC.

This clonotype was counted between two and nine times. The chain recombines TRBV6-1 with TRBJ2-2; 9 bases are a match to TRBD2. J lost 5 bases, V lost 7 bases, and 8 bases had no gene match. This CDR3 has 15 amino acids. The germline gives CDR1 MNHNS, CDR2 SASEGT. CDR3 DNA: TGTGCCAGCACTACAGGCGGGGGGGTAACCGGGGAGCTGTTTTTT. This codes for CASTTGGGVTGELFF.

Details on this clonotype: A much bigger clone sits one base away, suggesting this may be a read error. This rearrangement joins TRBV13 to TRBJ1-1; unclear D gene. CDR1 and CDR2 from the germline V gene are PRHDT and FYEKMQ (reference sequence). The CDR3 runs to 14 residues. In DNA, the CDR3 is TGTGCCAGCAGCTCGTCGTTTGGTAACACTGAAGCTTCCTTT. Its protein is CASSSSFGNTEASF.

This clonotype occurred a few times. The chain joins TRBV6-1 to TRBJ2-2, with a possible D match to TRBD2 (6 bases). V was cut by 8 bases and J by 1 base, with 8 bases left in between. Germline assignment: CDR1 MNHNS and CDR2 SASEGT. The CDR3 is 13 amino acids. CDR3 region: CASGRGNTGELFF. The CDR3, as DNA: TGTGCCAGCGGGCGGGGGAACACCGGGGAGCTGTTTTTT.

This clonotype was counted ten times or more. The chain links TRBV19 to TRBJ2-3; D uncertain. The CDR3 totals 13 residues. Per germline, CDR1 LNHDA and CDR2 SQIVND (reference sequence). The V end lost 7 bases, the J end lost 10 bases, and 18 bases lay between the germline ends. DNA of the CDR3: TGTGCCAGTAAGGACCCAGGAAGAAGGGCGCAGTATTTT. Encoded protein: CASKDPGRRAQYF.

This clonotype was seen many times. J is TRBJ2-1 and V is TRBV3-1; D is perhaps TRBD2 (6 bases). The germline V and J ends were trimmed by 3 bases and 2 bases, with 11 bases remaining between them. CDR1 LGHDT and CDR2 YNNKEL come from the germline V gene (reference sequence). This CDR3 is built from 15 residues. The CDR3 region is CASSHSGSTYNEQFF. CDR3 DNA: TGTGCCAGCAGCCATAGCGGTTCCACCTACAATGAGCAGTTCTTC.

This clonotype was seen repeatedly, ten times or more. The chain recombines TRBV7-9 with TRBJ2-5, with 9 bases that match TRBD2. Per the germline V gene, CDR1 is SEHNR and CDR2 is FQNEAQ (reference sequence). The CDR3 sequence is 16 residues long. V shed 5 bases, J shed 4 bases, and the junction held 11 bases outside the gene matches. CDR3 nucleotides: TGTGCCAGCAGCAATACGGCGGGAGGGTTTCTAGAGACCCAGTACTTC. Its protein product is CASSNTAGGFLETQYF.

This clonotype was seen at least ten times. The chain recombines TRBV7-9 with TRBJ2-5, with 7 bases identical to TRBD1. CDR3 length equals 15 residues. V lost 6 bases and J lost 2; bases outside the gene matches: 9. Germline CDR1 SEHNR, CDR2 FQNEAQ (reference sequence). CDR3 in amino acids: CASSGTVLAQETQYF. The CDR3 DNA reads TGTGCCAGCAGTGGGACAGTCCTTGCACAAGAGACCCAGTACTTC.

The chain is built from TRBV5-5 and TRBJ2-4; TRBD2 matches 7 bases. CDR3 length equals 15 residues. CDR1 SGHKS and CDR2 YYEKEE come from the germline V gene (reference sequence). Unmatched junction bases numbered 8, after V lost 8 bases and J lost 0 bases. CDR3 region: CASLGRTLAKNIQYF. CDR3 DNA: TGTGCCAGTCTCGGGAGGACCCTAGCCAAAAACATTCAGTACTTC.

This clonotype was counted many times. The J gene is TRBJ2-7, the V gene TRBV5-1, with 8 bases aligning to TRBD1. The J segment lost 7 bases and the V segment lost 4 bases, leaving 10 bases of the junction unmatched. This CDR3 is 14 amino acids long. Germline CDR1 reads SGHRS; CDR2 reads YFSETQ. The CDR3 protein is CASSPGQEQGEQYF. CDR3 nucleotide sequence: TGCGCCAGCAGCCCGGGACAGGAACAAGGTGAGCAGTACTTC.